The 30 T cell receptor beta chains listed next were all sequenced from one sample in a study of Ad26.COV2.S vaccination and SARS-CoV-2 variants. Clones were read by immunoSEQ multiplex PCR, and TCRdb kept only the in-frame ones, dropping some. The table includes around 450,000 clones, nearly 90% detected once. Treatment indicated: some 20 received Ad26.COV2.S at low or high dose, single or two shots; several received placebo; per-sample allocation not given. Sampling occurred on day 63 after the first vaccine or placebo injection. The sequencing used peripheral blood, collected in a trial of Ad26.COV2.S vaccine versus placebo. The receptors shown here come from a person between 18 and 65 years old who received the Ad26.COV2.S COVID-19 vaccine or a placebo.

The rearrangement links TRBV11-2 to TRBJ2-1; TRBD2 agrees at 8 bases. The germline V gene encodes CDR1 SGHAT and CDR2 FQNNGV. V shed 5 bases and J 6 bases; nucleotides not matched to a gene: 9. CDR3 length: 15 residues. CDR3 sequence: CASSNFLAGINEQFF. In DNA, the CDR3 is TGTGCCAGCAGCAACTTTCTAGCGGGCATCAATGAGCAGTTCTTC.

The V call is TRBV9, the J call TRBJ2-7, with 9 bases aligning to TRBD2. The ends lost 2 bases at V and 6 bases at J; junction bases unmatched: 6. CDR3 length: 14 residues. Germline CDR1 is SGDLS and CDR2 is YYNGEE. The CDR3 nucleotides read TGTGCCAGCAGCGTGGCGGGAGGGTCGGGCGAGCAGTACTTC. It codes for CASSVAGGSGEQYF.

This chain uses TRBV18 with TRBJ2-2, with TRBD1 as a possible D gene (5 bases). Germline V lookup: CDR1 KGHSH, CDR2 LQKENI. The CDR3 runs 17 residues. V lost 4 bases to trimming and J lost 5 bases, with 20 bases between them. This chain's CDR3 is CASSRTDSRLRTGELFF. The CDR3 DNA is TGTGCCAGCTCACGGACCGACAGCCGGTTACGGACCGGGGAGCTGTTTTTT.

The CDR3 loop reads CASSVYQGRIGEQYF. The DNA of the CDR3 is TGTGCCAGCAGTGTGTACCAGGGTAGAATTGGCGAGCAGTACTTC. This chain connects TRBV28 to TRBJ2-7; a possible D gene is TRBD1 (5 bases). Germline V gene lookup returns CDR1 MDHEN and CDR2 SYDVKM. The V and J ends lost 5 bases and 6 bases respectively, with 20 bases between them. The CDR3 sequence is 15 residues long.

As to this clone: A much larger clone is a single base away; this may be a read error. The sample carries other DNA sequences with the same CDR3. J is TRBJ1-1 and V is TRBV12-3 or TRBV12-4; D might be TRBD1 (6 bases). The CDR3 loop spans 13 amino acids. V lost 1 base to trimming and J lost 4 bases, with 7 bases between them. The chain's CDR3 is CASSLGRGTEAFF. The CDR3 DNA reads TGTGCCAGCAGTTTAGGCAGGGGCACTGAAGCTTTCTTT.

The chain joins TRBV18 to TRBJ2-1; TRBD2 agrees at 14 bases. V lost 0 bases to trimming and J lost 3 bases; unmatched junction nucleotides: 7. The CDR3 spans 19 residues. Looked up from germline, CDR1 is KGHSH and CDR2 is LQKENI. The CDR3 loop reads CASSPPRTSGRSLYNEQFF. The CDR3 region has the DNA TGTGCCAGCTCACCACCGAGGACTAGCGGGAGGTCGCTCTACAATGAGCAGTTCTTC. The full variable domain, completed using reference TRBV18 and TRBJ2-1, is NAGVMQNPRHLVRRRGQEARLRCSPMKGHSHVYWYRQLPEEGLKFMVYLQKENIIDESGMPKERFSAEFPKEGPSILRIQQVVRGDSAAYFCASSPPRTSGRSLYNEQFFGPGTRLTVL.

The V call is TRBV29-1, the J call TRBJ2-6, with D perhaps TRBD1 (5 bases). CDR3 length: 16 amino acids. The germline gives CDR1 SQVTM, CDR2 ANQGSEA. V was cut by 6 bases and J by 0 bases, with 15 bases left in between. DNA for the CDR3: TGCAGCGTACTTACAGGATTTAACTCTGGGGCCAACGTCCTGACTTTC. It encodes CSVLTGFNSGANVLTF.

The rearrangement joins TRBV12-5 to TRBJ2-1; 16 bases fit TRBD2. The CDR3 loop spans 17 amino acids. Trimming took 5 bases from V and 7 from J; bases not matched to a gene: 8. The germline CDR1 and CDR2 sequences are LGHNT and FRNRAP. For the CDR3, the DNA is TGTGCTAGTGGTCCAGGGACTAGCGGGGGGGCCGGTAATGAGCAGTTCTTC. This encodes CASGPGTSGGAGNEQFF.

V is TRBV3-1 (or the pseudogene TRBV3-2) and J is TRBJ2-3; unclear D gene. V lost 2 bases and J 11 bases, leaving 20 bases between the germline ends. In germline, CDR1 is LGHDT, CDR2 YNNKEL (reference sequence). The length of the CDR3 is 15 residues. CDR3 nucleotide sequence: TGTGCCAGCAGCCAAAGTGGGTCCGGAGTCGTGAGGCAGTATTTT. Encoded protein: CASSQSGSGVVRQYF.

The rearrangement uses TRBV15 and TRBJ2-7; D unresolved. V was pared by 1 base and J by 5 bases, with 6 bases between. The CDR3 length is 12 residues. Germline V lookup: CDR1 LNHNV, CDR2 YYDKDF (reference sequence). CDR3: CATSRVENEQYF. CDR3 sequence (DNA): TGTGCCACCAGCAGAGTTGAGAACGAGCAGTACTTC. The variable domain in full, completed from reference TRBV15 and TRBJ2-7, reads DAMVIQNPRYQVTQFGKPVTLSCSQTLNHNVMYWYQQKSSQAPKLLFHYYDKDFNNEADTPDNFQSRRPNTSFCFLDIRSPGLGDTAMYLCATSRVENEQYFGPGTRLTVT.

This clone was counted between two and nine times. This chain links TRBV19 with TRBJ2-6; D not resolved. V gave up 3 bases and J gave up 0 bases, with 6 bases separating them. CDR3 length: 15 amino acids. Germline V gene lookup returns CDR1 LNHDA and CDR2 SQIVND (reference sequence). CDR3 residues: CASSIDVSGANVLTF. In DNA, the CDR3 is TGTGCCAGTAGTATTGACGTCTCTGGGGCCAACGTCCTGACTTTC.

This clone was seen only once. This rearrangement joins TRBV30 to TRBJ1-2; unclear D gene. V gave up 4 bases and J gave up 5 bases, with 11 bases separating them. Looked up from germline, CDR1 is GTSNPN and CDR2 is SVGIG (reference sequence). This CDR3 region has 12 residues. The CDR3 DNA reads TGTGCCTGGATAAAGGCCGGGTATGGCTACACCTTC. Translated, it gives CAWIKAGYGYTF.

This chain connects TRBV18 to TRBJ1-2; tentatively, D is TRBD1 (6 bases). Trimming cost V 4 bases and J 6 bases, with 18 bases left between them. The CDR3 runs 15 residues. The germline V gene encodes CDR1 KGHSH and CDR2 LQKENI. The CDR3 sequence: CASSQTGRDTDGYTF. The DNA of the CDR3 is TGTGCCAGCTCACAAACCGGCCGGGACACTGATGGCTACACCTTC.

The table lists this clone with a count of one. The chain recombines TRBV7-2 with TRBJ2-7; 9 bases fit TRBD2. Germline lookup yields CDR1 SGHTA and CDR2 FQGNSA. Trimming cost V 1 base and J 3 bases; bases outside gene matches: 4. There are 15 residues in the CDR3. CDR3 DNA sequence: TGTGCCAGCAGCTTAGTAGCGGGGGCCCTCTACGAGCAGTACTTC. Translation gives CASSLVAGALYEQYF.

The chain joins TRBV7-8 to TRBJ1-3; a possible D gene is TRBD1 (6 bases). This CDR3 comprises 14 residues. The V gene lost 5 bases and the J gene lost 2 bases, with 10 bases spanning the gap. Germline V gives CDR1 SGHVS, CDR2 FQNEAQ. The DNA for the CDR3 is TGTGCCAGCAGCCGAGGGGGAACTGGAAACACCATATATTTT. This codes for CASSRGGTGNTIYF. The variable domain in full, with the rest retrieved from reference TRBV7-8 and TRBJ1-3, is GAGVSQSPRYKVAKRGQDVALRCDPISGHVSLFWYQQALGQGPEFLTYFQNEAQLDKSGLPSDRFFAERPEGSVSTLKIQRTQQEDSAVYLCASSRGGTGNTIYFGEGSWLTVV.

The chain is built from TRBV29-1 and TRBJ2-3; no reliable D call. The CDR3 has 13 amino acids. V was shortened by 2 bases and J by 6 bases, with 12 bases between the two germline ends. Looked up from germline, CDR1 is SQVTM and CDR2 is ANQGSEA. This CDR3 reads CSVERSQGDTQYF. CDR3 DNA: TGCAGCGTTGAAAGGTCGCAAGGGGATACGCAGTATTTT.

The chain has TRBV10-3 and TRBJ1-1; unclear D gene. CDR3 size: 13 residues. Trimming pared 6 bases from V and 4 bases from J, leaving 12 bases between. CDR1 is ENHRY and CDR2 is SYGVKD in the germline V gene. The DNA of the CDR3 is TGTGCCATCAGGGCAGGTAGCAGCACTGAAGCTTTCTTT. Translated, it gives CAIRAGSSTEAFF.

The gene calls are TRBV30 and TRBJ1-2, with no clear D. Germline V gives CDR1 GTSNPN, CDR2 SVGIG (reference sequence). This CDR3 region has 16 residues. V lost 0 bases, J lost 0 bases, and 14 bases lay in between. The CDR3 DNA is TGTGCCTGGAGTGTACCCGGGCAGGCAGCTAACTATGGCTACACCTTC. Its protein product is CAWSVPGQAANYGYTF.

The rearrangement uses TRBV7-3 and TRBJ2-1; 9 bases align to TRBD2. Per the germline V gene, CDR1 is SGHTA and CDR2 is FQGTGA. The CDR3 length is 15 residues. V dropped 1 base and J dropped 7; count of bases not matched to a gene: 5. CDR3 in amino acids: CASSLIPSGANEQFF. Written as DNA, the CDR3 is TGTGCCAGCAGCTTAATACCTAGCGGGGCAAATGAGCAGTTCTTC.

The gene calls are TRBV11-2 and TRBJ1-1; 7 nucleotides line up with TRBD1. V shed 3 bases and J 4 bases; nucleotides not matched to a gene: 11. The germline gives CDR1 SGHAT, CDR2 FQNNGV. The CDR3 runs 16 residues. The CDR3 protein is CASSLLTGKVGTEAFF. The CDR3 coding sequence is TGTGCCAGCAGCTTGCTGACAGGGAAGGTAGGCACTGAAGCTTTCTTT.

The chain joins TRBV20-1 to TRBJ2-7; 9 bases map to TRBD2. In germline, CDR1 is DFQATT, CDR2 SNEGSKA (reference sequence). The CDR3 loop spans 14 amino acids. With 3 bases clipped from V and 4 bases from J, the junction kept 7 bases outside the gene matches. In DNA form, the CDR3 reads TGCAGTGCTAGTTCCCCGAGCGGGGGGTACGAGCAGTACTTC. This sequence encodes CSASSPSGGYEQYF.

The rearrangement links TRBV7-9 to TRBJ1-1; D gene unclear. This CDR3 has 14 amino acids. V lost 1 base and J lost 12, with 18 bases in between. Germline lookup yields CDR1 SEHNR and CDR2 FQNEAQ (reference sequence). CDR3 sequence reads: CASSLEGAGRMTFF. The CDR3 DNA reads as TGTGCCAGCAGCTTAGAAGGAGCCGGGCGTATGACTTTCTTT.

The chain joins TRBV2 to TRBJ1-5; D remains unclear. The V and J ends lost 2 bases and 0 bases respectively, with 14 bases between them. The CDR3 has 17 residues. The germline gives CDR1 SNHLY, CDR2 FYNNEI. The CDR3 is CASSERSRRNSNQPQHF. The DNA of the CDR3 is TGTGCCAGCAGTGAAAGGTCCAGGAGAAATAGCAATCAGCCCCAGCATTTT.

V gene TRBV6-5 combines with J gene TRBJ2-7; D gene unclear. The CDR3 runs to 11 residues. V lost 8 bases to trimming and J lost 6 bases, with 11 bases between them. Germline V lookup: CDR1 MNHEY, CDR2 SVGAGI. This chain's CDR3 is CASYSGSEQYF. The DNA of the CDR3 is TGTGCCAGCTATAGTGGTTCCGAGCAGTACTTC.

J is TRBJ1-2 and V is TRBV7-9; D ambiguous. Per germline, CDR1 SEHNR and CDR2 FQNEAQ (reference sequence). This CDR3 region has 13 residues. Trimming removed 3 bases from V and 6 bases from J, with 11 bases in between. In DNA, the CDR3 is TGTGCCAGCAGCTTGGCCGGCATTGATGGCTACACCTTC. It codes for CASSLAGIDGYTF.

The chain joins TRBV20-1 to TRBJ1-2; 8 nucleotides agree with TRBD1. Germline CDR1 and CDR2: DFQATT and SNEGSKA (reference sequence). Germline trimming cut 3 bases from V and 4 bases from J; bases unmatched to any gene: 4. CDR3 length equals 13 residues. The CDR3 region has the DNA TGCAGTGCTAGTCTCAGGGGGCTCTATGGCTACACCTTC. This encodes CSASLRGLYGYTF.

The chain carries TRBV27 and TRBJ2-2; 12 bases line up with TRBD2. The CDR3 is 18 amino acids. V was pared by 1 base and J by 7 bases, with 10 bases of the junction left unmatched. Germline loops: CDR1 MNHEY, CDR2 SMNVEV (reference sequence). The CDR3 here is CASSLWASGGASDGELFF. CDR3 coding DNA: TGTGCCAGCAGTTTATGGGCTAGCGGGGGGGCCTCCGACGGGGAGCTGTTTTTT.

The chain employs TRBV5-1 and TRBJ1-4, with TRBD1 matching over 7 bases. This CDR3 is 16 amino acids long. Germline V lookup: CDR1 SGHRS, CDR2 YFSETQ. V shed 4 bases, J shed 7 bases, and the junction held 13 bases outside the gene matches. CDR3: CASSPPRTGYREKLFF. In DNA, the CDR3 is TGCGCCAGCAGCCCACCCCGGACAGGCTACCGTGAAAAACTGTTTTTT.

The CDR3, as DNA: TGTGCCAGCAGCTATAATACGGGACGGATATACAATGAGCAGTTCTTC. This gives the protein CASSYNTGRIYNEQFF. This rearrangement joins TRBV7-9 to TRBJ2-1; possibly TRBD1 or TRBD2 for D (5 bases each). CDR3 length equals 16 residues. Germline CDR1 is SEHNR and CDR2 is FQNEAQ (reference sequence). Trimming took off 4 bases at V and 4 bases at J, with 17 bases between the two ends. The variable domain in full, with the rest retrieved from reference TRBV7-9 and TRBJ2-1, is DTGVSQNPRHKITKRGQNVTFRCDPISEHNRLYWYRQTLGQGPEFLTYFQNEAQLEKSRLLSDRFSAERPKGSFSTLEIQRTEQGDSAMYLCASSYNTGRIYNEQFFGPGTRLTVL.

The chain combines TRBV18 with TRBJ2-1; 10 bases line up with TRBD2. This CDR3 is built from 17 residues. Germline V lookup: CDR1 KGHSH, CDR2 LQKENI. V lost 2 bases to trimming and J lost 5 bases; unmatched junction nucleotides: 9. For the CDR3, the DNA is TGTGCCAGCTCACCAAGGCCAACTAGCGGGGCAGACAATGAGCAGTTCTTC. Its translation: CASSPRPTSGADNEQFF.